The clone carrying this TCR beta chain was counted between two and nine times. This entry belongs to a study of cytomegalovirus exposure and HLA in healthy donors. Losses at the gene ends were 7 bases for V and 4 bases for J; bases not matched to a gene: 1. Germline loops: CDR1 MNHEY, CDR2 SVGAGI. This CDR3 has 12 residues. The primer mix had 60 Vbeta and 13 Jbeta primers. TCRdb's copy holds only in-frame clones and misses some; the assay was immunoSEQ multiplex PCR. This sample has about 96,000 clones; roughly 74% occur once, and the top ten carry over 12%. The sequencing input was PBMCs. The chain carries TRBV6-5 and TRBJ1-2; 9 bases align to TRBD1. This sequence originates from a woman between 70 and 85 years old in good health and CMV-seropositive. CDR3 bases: TGTGCCAGCACGGACAGGGGCTATGGCTACACCTTC. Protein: CASTDRGYGYTF.